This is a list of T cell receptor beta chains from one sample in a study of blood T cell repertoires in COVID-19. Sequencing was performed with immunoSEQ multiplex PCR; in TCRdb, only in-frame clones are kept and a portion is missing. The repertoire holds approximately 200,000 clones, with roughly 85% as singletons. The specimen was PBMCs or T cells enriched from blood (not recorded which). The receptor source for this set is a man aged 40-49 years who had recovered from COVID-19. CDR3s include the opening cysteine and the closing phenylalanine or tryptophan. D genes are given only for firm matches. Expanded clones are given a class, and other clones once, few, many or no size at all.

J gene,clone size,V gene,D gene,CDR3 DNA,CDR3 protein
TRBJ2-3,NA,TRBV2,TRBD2,TGTGCCAGCAGTGAAGCGCGGCTAGCGGGAGGGCCAGATACGCAGTATTTT,CASSEARLAGGPDTQYF
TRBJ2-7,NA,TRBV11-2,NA,TGTGCCAGCAGCTTAAATAGGGGCGAGCAGTACTTC,CASSLNRGEQYF
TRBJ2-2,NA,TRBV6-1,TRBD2,TGTGCCAGCAGTGAAGTCCCGACTAGCGGAGGGGGAACGACTAACACCGGGGAGCTGTTTTTT,CASSEVPTSGGGTTNTGELFF
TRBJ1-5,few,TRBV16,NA,TGTGCCAGCAGCCAGACAAGCAATCAGCCCCAGCATTTT,CASSQTSNQPQHF
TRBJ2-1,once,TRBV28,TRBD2,TGTGCCAGCAGTCCGGGGACTAGCGGGAGAAGCAATGAGCAGTTCTTC,CASSPGTSGRSNEQFF
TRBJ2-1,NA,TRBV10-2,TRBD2,TGCGCCAGCAGCCTAAGCGGGAACTACAATGAGCAGTTCTTC,CASSLSGNYNEQFF
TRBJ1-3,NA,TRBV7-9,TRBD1,TGTGCCAGCAGCCAGACAGGGTCTGGAAACACCATATATTTT,CASSQTGSGNTIYF
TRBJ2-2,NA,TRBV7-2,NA,TGTGCCAGCAGCTTATACGGGAGCACCGGGGAGCTGTTTTTT,CASSLYGSTGELFF
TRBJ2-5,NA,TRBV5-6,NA,TGTGCCAGCAGCTTGGCGGAGACCCAGTACTTC,CASSLAETQYF
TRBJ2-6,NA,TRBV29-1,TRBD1,TGCAGCGTTCAGGGGGCCACTGGGGCCAACGTCCTGACTTTC,CSVQGATGANVLTF
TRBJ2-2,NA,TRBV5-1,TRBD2,TGCGCCAGCAGCCCCTCACTAGCGGGGCACGGGGAGCTGTTTTTT,CASSPSLAGHGELFF
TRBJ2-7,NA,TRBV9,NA,TGTGCCAGCAGCGTAGAAACAACAGACTACGAGCAGTACTTC,CASSVETTDYEQYF
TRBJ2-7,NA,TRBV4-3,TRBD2,TGCGCCAGCAGCCCTAACCGGGGGAGGGTCCACGAGCAGTACTTC,CASSPNRGRVHEQYF
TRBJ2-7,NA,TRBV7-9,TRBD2,TGTGCCAGCAGCTTTAGTTCGCGGGGGGACGAGCAGTACTTC,CASSFSSRGDEQYF
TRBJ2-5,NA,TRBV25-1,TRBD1,TGTGCCAGCAGCAGGGGGCCCCAAGAGACCCAGTACTTC,CASSRGPQETQYF
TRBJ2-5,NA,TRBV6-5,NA,TGTGCCAGCACCATACGGAGGACAGCCCAAGAGACCCAGTACTTC,CASTIRRTAQETQYF
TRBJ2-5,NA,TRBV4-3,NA,TGCGCCAGCAGCCAAGATGAGGCAGGGCTGGAGACCCAGTACTTC,CASSQDEAGLETQYF
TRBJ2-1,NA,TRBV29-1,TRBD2,TGCAGCGTCGGGGGAATGACTAGCGGGAACTCCTACAATGAGCAGTTCTTC,CSVGGMTSGNSYNEQFF
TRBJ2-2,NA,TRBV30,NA,TGTGCCGGGCCCAATCCGGTCACCGGGGAGCTGTTTTTT,CAGPNPVTGELFF
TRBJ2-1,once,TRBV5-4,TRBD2,TGTGCCAGCAGCTTGCGCAATAGCGGGAGTGCTGAGCAGTTCTTC,CASSLRNSGSAEQFF
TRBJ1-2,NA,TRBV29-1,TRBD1,TGCAGCGTGGCACCCGGGGGCAGGGGGGAATTCTATGGCTACACCTTC,CSVAPGGRGEFYGYTF
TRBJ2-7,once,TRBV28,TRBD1,TGTGCCAGTGGTAGACAGGGGGCAGGCGAGCAGTACTTC,CASGRQGAGEQYF
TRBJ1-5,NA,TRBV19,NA,TGTGCCAGTAGTATAGAATTGGGGGCCCCAAATCAGCCCCAGCATTTT,CASSIELGAPNQPQHF
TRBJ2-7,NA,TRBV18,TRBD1,TGTGCCAGCTCACCACCGGACAGGGGCTCCTACGAGCAGTACTTC,CASSPPDRGSYEQYF
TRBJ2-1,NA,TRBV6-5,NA,TGTGCCAGCAGGGCCGTAGGGAGGAACAATGAGCAGTTCTTC,CASRAVGRNNEQFF
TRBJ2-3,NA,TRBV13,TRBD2,TGTGCCAGCAGCGTGCGGACTAGCGGAGACACAGATACGCAGTATTTT,CASSVRTSGDTDTQYF
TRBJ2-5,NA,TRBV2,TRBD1,TGTGCCAGCAGTCTAGGGACAGGGGAGGGAGAGACCCAGTACTTC,CASSLGTGEGETQYF
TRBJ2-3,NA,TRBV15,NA,TGTGCCACCAGCGGGGGACTGAGAACCTTCACAGATACGCAGTATTTT,CATSGGLRTFTDTQYF
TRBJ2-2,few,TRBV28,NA,TGTGCCAGCAGTTTATCGGGGGTCAACACCGGGGAGCTGTTTTTT,CASSLSGVNTGELFF
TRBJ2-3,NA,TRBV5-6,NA,TGTGCCAGCAGCTTAACGGGACAAATTACAGATACGCAGTATTTT,CASSLTGQITDTQYF
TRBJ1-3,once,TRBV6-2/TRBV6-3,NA,TGTGCCAGCAGTTACAGCGGAGCTGGAAACACCATATATTTT,CASSYSGAGNTIYF
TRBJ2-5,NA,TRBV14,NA,TGTGCCAGCAGCCGGGGGGAAGAGACCCAGTACTTC,CASSRGEETQYF
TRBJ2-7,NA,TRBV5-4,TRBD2,TGTGCCAGCAGCTTAGGCCCGGGACTAGCGGGAGAGACCGCCCTCTACGAGCAGTACTTC,CASSLGPGLAGETALYEQYF
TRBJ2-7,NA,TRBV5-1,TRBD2,TGCGCCAGCAGCTCGGGGGGACTAGCGGGAGCCGACGAGCAGTACTTC,CASSSGGLAGADEQYF
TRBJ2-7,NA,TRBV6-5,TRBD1,TGTGCCAGCAGTTGGGGAGGGACAGGGTTTCGCTACGAGCAGTACTTC,CASSWGGTGFRYEQYF
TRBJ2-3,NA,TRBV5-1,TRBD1,TGCGCCAGCAGCAATGGACAGGGGAGGAACGCAGATACGCAGTATTTT,CASSNGQGRNADTQYF
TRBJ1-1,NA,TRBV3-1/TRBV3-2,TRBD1,TGTGCCACCGGACAGGGGGGTTCGGACACTGAAGCTTTCTTT,CATGQGGSDTEAFF
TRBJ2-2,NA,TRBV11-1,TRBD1,TGTGCCAGCAGCCCGGGGGACAGGGGGTGGACCGGGGAGCTGTTTTTT,CASSPGDRGWTGELFF